The clone carrying this T cell receptor (beta chain) came up a few times. No antigen is known for it. This sample is drawn from a study of T cell clones after liver transplantation. General study findings and limits: These preliminary findings come from unstandardized post-transplant sampling times. Compared with third party-reactive sequences, donor-reactive ones declined more, independent of withdrawal success. The donor-reactive repertoire was only partly measurable in two subjects, lacking donor cells.

This table comes from immunoSEQ multiplex PCR, and its TCRdb copy is limited to in-frame clones, with some not included. Among more than 45,000 clones listed, about 71% were seen once. V was clipped by 7 bases and J by 5 bases; unmatched bases: 8. Germline V CDR1 and CDR2: MDHEN, SYDVKM. CDR3 length: 14 amino acids. Sorting of unstimulated PBMCs yielded separate CD3+CD4+ and CD3+CD8+ fractions. The sequencing here drew on CD4+ T cells from blood, taken at the approximately 15-month timepoint. The gene calls are TRBV28 and TRBJ1-1, with TRBD1 matching over 9 bases. The receptor was derived from a human patient who received a liver transplant. Some T cells may have come from the graft donor. For the CDR3, the DNA is TGTGCCAGCATAAGTGGGGACAGGGTTACTGAAGCTTTCTTT. The encoded protein is CASISGDRVTEAFF.